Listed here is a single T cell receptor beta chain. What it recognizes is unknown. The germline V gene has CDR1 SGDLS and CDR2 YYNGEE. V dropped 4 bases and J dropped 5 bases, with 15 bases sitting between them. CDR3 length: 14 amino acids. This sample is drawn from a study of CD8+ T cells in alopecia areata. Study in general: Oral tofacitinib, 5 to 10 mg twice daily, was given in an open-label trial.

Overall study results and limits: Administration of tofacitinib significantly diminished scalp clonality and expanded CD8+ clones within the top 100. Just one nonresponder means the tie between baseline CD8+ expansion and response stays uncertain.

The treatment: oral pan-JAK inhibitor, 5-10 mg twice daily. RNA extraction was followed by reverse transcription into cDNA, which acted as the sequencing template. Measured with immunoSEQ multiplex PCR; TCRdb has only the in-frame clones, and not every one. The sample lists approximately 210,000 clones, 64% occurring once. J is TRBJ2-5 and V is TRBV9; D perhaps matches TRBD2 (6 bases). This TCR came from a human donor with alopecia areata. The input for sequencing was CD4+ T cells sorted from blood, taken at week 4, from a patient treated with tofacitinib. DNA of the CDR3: TGTGCCAGCAGCCCGCGAGCGGGTCGGGAGACCCAGTACTTC. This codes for CASSPRAGRETQYF.